This T cell receptor (beta chain) was obtained from a study of T cells in Graves' hyperthyroidism and ophthalmopathy. Study outcomes and limitations: Blood shared most expanded thyroid clonotypes above 0.001.

From RNA transcripts, TCR beta CDR3 regions were amplified. The TCR CDR3 was amplified in a first-round RT-PCR using the HTBI primer set. One entry per CDR3 protein, called by TCRdb with MiXCR from the multiplex PCR reads. There are 500,000 to 600,000 distinct CDR3 sequences in the sample; approximately 44% occur only once, and around 7.7% lies in the top ten. This clonotype has ten or more counts. Its specificity is unknown. The sequencing sample was made of peripheral blood or thyroid tissue (not recorded which). This receptor was obtained from a woman aged 18-30 years with Graves' hyperthyroidism.

In nucleotides, the CDR3 is TGTGCCAGCAGTGAAGTGGGGACCATATATTTT. Its protein is CASSEVGTIYF. The rearrangement links TRBV25-1 to TRBJ1-3; no firm D call. In germline, CDR1 is MGHDK, CDR2 SYGVNS. V was shortened by 2 bases and J by 10 bases, with 6 bases between the two germline ends. The CDR3 sequence is 11 residues long.